The present entry profiles one T cell receptor beta chain with its context. As yet, its antigen is unknown. Per the germline V gene, CDR1 is SEHNR and CDR2 is FQNEAQ (reference sequence). J gave up 1 base and V 1 base, and 2 bases lay outside the gene matches. This CDR3 spans 15 amino acids. PCR used 60 Vbeta primers and 13 Jbeta primers. Sequenced by immunoSEQ multiplex PCR; TCRdb stores in-frame clones only, minus some. The table lists approximately 160,000 clones, about 75% of them singletons, with less than 9% in the top ten. The data were obtained in a study of cytomegalovirus exposure and HLA in healthy donors. Study information: Counted in an early data release were some 81 million unique TCRs from HLA-typed donors. The study's findings and limits: In vitro assays verified that three CMV-associated chains recognized CMV antigens specifically.

This sequence was found in a male donor in good health and CMV-seropositive. Material: PBMCs. V gene TRBV7-9 combines with J gene TRBJ2-7; 9 bases map to TRBD1. In DNA form, the CDR3 reads TGTGCCAGCAGCTTAGAAGGGACAGGGTCCTACGAGCAGTACTTC. It specifies CASSLEGTGSYEQYF.